This TCR beta chain is from a study of cytomegalovirus exposure and HLA in healthy donors. The PCR contained 60 Vbeta and 13 Jbeta primers. Profiling relied on immunoSEQ multiplex PCR, and the TCRdb table lists in-frame clones only, not all of them. The table lists under 200,000 clones, around four fifths of them singletons, with less than 1% in the top ten. Whole-study results and caveats: Information on immune exposure was restricted to one variable (CMV serostatus). The study carried out a later analysis of TCR beta sequences. It associated some 17,000 of them with specific HLA alleles at a false discovery rate of 0.05. In a later analysis, TCR beta V- and J-gene trimming was associated with a missense DCLRE1C variant.

The CDR3 extends over 16 amino acids. Trimming cost V 5 bases and J 8 bases, with 21 bases left between them. Germline CDR1 PRHDT, CDR2 FYEKMQ (reference sequence). Notes on this clone: The antigen is unknown.

The sequence came from a girl aged 2-10 years in good health and CMV-seropositive. The sample was PBMCs. The chain couples TRBV13 to TRBJ1-4, with D maybe TRBD1 (5 bases). CDR3 sequence (DNA): TGTGCCAGCAGCGCCGGGGGTGAAAATCTGAACGAAAAACTGTTTTTT. This gives the protein CASSAGGENLNEKLFF.